The 8 T cell receptor beta chains listed next were all sequenced from one sample in a study of blood T cell repertoires in COVID-19. The table came from immunoSEQ multiplex PCR; TCRdb's copy has only in-frame clones and leaves some out. This table has approximately 220,000 clones, over 80% appearing once. Specimen: peripheral blood. These receptors all come from a man aged 40-50 years with acute or convalescent COVID-19.

V and J are TRBV7-9 and TRBJ2-7; maybe TRBD2 (7 bases). Germline V gives CDR1 SEHNR, CDR2 FQNEAQ (reference sequence). This CDR3 is built from 14 residues. V lost 0 bases to trimming and J lost 6 bases, with 12 bases between them. CDR3 amino acids: CASSLARGAGEQYF. CDR3 bases: TGTGCCAGCAGCTTAGCTCGGGGGGCCGGCGAGCAGTACTTC.

J is TRBJ1-2 and V is TRBV28, with 7 bases identical to TRBD1. V lost 5 bases, J lost 4 bases, and 19 bases stayed unmatched. In germline, CDR1 is MDHEN, CDR2 SYDVKM. This CDR3 is 18 amino acids long. For the CDR3, the DNA is TGTGCCAGCAGTCCCGAACCTCGGGACAGAAAAGGACTCTATGGCTACACCTTC. It codes for CASSPEPRDRKGLYGYTF.

V is TRBV2 and J is TRBJ2-7, with D perhaps matching TRBD1 (8 bases). The CDR3 totals 14 residues. Per germline, CDR1 SNHLY and CDR2 FYNNEI. Trimming removed 6 bases from V and 2 bases from J, with 14 bases in between. The CDR3 DNA reads TGTGCCAGCAGAATAACAGGGGGGGCCTACGAGCAGTACTTC. Residues: CASRITGGAYEQYF.

CDR3 sequence reads: CASGLIRTSGGYTDTQYF. The CDR3 DNA follows: TGTGCTAGTGGTTTGATCCGGACTAGCGGGGGTTACACAGATACGCAGTATTTT. J is TRBJ2-3 and V is TRBV12-5; 13 bases agree with TRBD2. This CDR3 has 18 amino acids. Germline V lookup: CDR1 LGHNT, CDR2 FRNRAP. Losses at the gene ends were 2 bases for V and 2 bases for J; bases not matched to a gene: 7. The variable domain in full, completed from reference TRBV12-5 and TRBJ2-3, reads DARVTQTPRHKVTEMGQEVTMRCQPILGHNTVFWYRQTMMQGLELLAYFRNRAPLDDSGMPKDRFSAEMPDATLATLKIQPSEPRDSAVYFCASGLIRTSGGYTDTQYFGPGTRLTVL.

This clone came up a few times. V is TRBV10-2 and J is TRBJ1-1, with TRBD1 as a possible D gene (5 bases). The germline V gene has CDR1 WSHSY and CDR2 SAAADI. The CDR3 covers 15 residues. V was cut by 4 bases and J by 2 bases, with 14 bases left in between. The CDR3 spells CASSGSGTSNTEAFF. DNA of the CDR3: TGCGCCAGCAGTGGCTCAGGGACTAGCAACACTGAAGCTTTCTTT.

The chain carries TRBV6-5 and TRBJ1-2; D remains ambiguous. Germline loops: CDR1 MNHEY, CDR2 SVGAGI. The CDR3 sequence is 13 residues long. V lost 2 bases and J 8 bases, leaving 12 bases between the germline ends. In nucleotides, the CDR3 is TGTGCCAGCAGTTACCTGGGCCGAAGGGGCTACACCTTC. Translating gives CASSYLGRRGYTF.

This clone turned up a few times. V gene TRBV19 combines with J gene TRBJ2-3, with 8 nucleotides matching TRBD1. Germline-derived CDR1 and CDR2 are LNHDA and SQIVND (reference sequence). Trimming removed 7 bases from V and 3 bases from J; junction bases left unmatched: 9. The CDR3 is made up of 15 amino acids. The CDR3 is CASTAGGIWTDTQYF. The CDR3 nucleotides are TGTGCCAGTACCGCAGGGGGCATTTGGACAGATACGCAGTATTTT.

This clone was detected only a few times. The CDR3 loop is CASGLDTGHGYTF. CDR3 bases: TGTGCTAGTGGTTTGGATACAGGGCATGGCTACACCTTC. The chain is built from TRBV12-5 and TRBJ1-2; D possibly corresponds to TRBD1 (6 bases). This CDR3 contains 13 residues. With 1 base removed from V and 6 bases from J, the gap between germline ends came to 9 bases. Per germline, CDR1 LGHNT and CDR2 FRNRAP. The full variable domain, completed using reference TRBV12-5 and TRBJ1-2, is DARVTQTPRHKVTEMGQEVTMRCQPILGHNTVFWYRQTMMQGLELLAYFRNRAPLDDSGMPKDRFSAEMPDATLATLKIQPSEPRDSAVYFCASGLDTGHGYTFGSGTRLTVV.